Sequencing of this T cell receptor (beta chain) was carried out in a study of cytomegalovirus exposure and HLA in healthy donors. The PCR was carried out with 60 Vbeta primers and 13 Jbeta primers. Sequencing was performed with immunoSEQ multiplex PCR; in TCRdb, only in-frame clones are kept and a portion is missing. The profile shows over 200,000 clones, 82% of them singletons. Sequenced input: PBMCs. The receptor was derived from a man in his forties or fifties in good health and CMV-seropositive.

The CDR3 coding sequence is TGTGCCAGCTCACCACCGGGGACTAGCGGGGACAATGAGCAGTTCTTC. This translates into CASSPPGTSGDNEQFF. The chain employs TRBV18 and TRBJ2-1, with 13 bases matching TRBD2. Per the germline V gene, CDR1 is KGHSH and CDR2 is LQKENI. This CDR3 region has 16 residues. The trim removed 0 bases at V and 5 bases at J, leaving 1 base unmatched.